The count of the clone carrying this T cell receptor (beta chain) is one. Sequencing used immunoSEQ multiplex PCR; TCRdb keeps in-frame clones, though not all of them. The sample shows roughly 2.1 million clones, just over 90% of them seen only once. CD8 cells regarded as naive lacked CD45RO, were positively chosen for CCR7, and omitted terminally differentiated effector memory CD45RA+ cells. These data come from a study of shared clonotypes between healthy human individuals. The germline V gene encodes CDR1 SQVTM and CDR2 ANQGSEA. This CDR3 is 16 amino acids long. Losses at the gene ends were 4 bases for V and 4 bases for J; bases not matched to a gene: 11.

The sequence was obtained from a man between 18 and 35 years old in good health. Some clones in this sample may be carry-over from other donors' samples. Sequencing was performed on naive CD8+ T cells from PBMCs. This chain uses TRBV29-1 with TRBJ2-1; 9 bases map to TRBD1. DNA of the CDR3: TGCAGCGTTGTCCTTCTCTGGACAGGGGAATACAATGAGCAGTTCTTC. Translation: CSVVLLWTGEYNEQFF.